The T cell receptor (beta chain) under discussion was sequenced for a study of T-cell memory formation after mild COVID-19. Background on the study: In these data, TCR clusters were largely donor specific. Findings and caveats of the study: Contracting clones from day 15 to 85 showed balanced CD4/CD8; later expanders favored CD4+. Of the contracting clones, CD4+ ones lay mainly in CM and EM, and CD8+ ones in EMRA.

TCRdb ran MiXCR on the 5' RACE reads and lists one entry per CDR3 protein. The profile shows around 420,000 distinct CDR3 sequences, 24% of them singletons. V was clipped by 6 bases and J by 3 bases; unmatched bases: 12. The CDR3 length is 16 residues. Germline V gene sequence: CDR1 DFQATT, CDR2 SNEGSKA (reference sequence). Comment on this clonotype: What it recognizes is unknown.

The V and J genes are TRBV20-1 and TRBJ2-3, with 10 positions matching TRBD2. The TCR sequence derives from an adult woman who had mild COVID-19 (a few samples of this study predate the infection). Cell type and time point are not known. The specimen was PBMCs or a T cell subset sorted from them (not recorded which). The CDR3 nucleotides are TGCAGTGCATCCTTGTCAGCGGGAGGGCGGACAGATACGCAGTATTTT. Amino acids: CSASLSAGGRTDTQYF.